This TCR beta chain stems from a study of blood T cell repertoires in COVID-19. At the level of the study: Whether acute or convalescent, the COVID-19 samples came from the United States, Italy and Spain. Sample material is recorded as cDNA or gDNA derived from T cells, B-cell-depleted T cells, or PBMCs.

The germline CDR1 and CDR2 sequences are SEHNR and FQNEAQ (reference sequence). Trimming cost V 4 bases and J 0 bases, with 7 bases left between them. The CDR3 loop spans 14 amino acids. In the source study's methods: Counts of nucleated cells, estimated from reference gene primer amplification, were obtained. This table comes from immunoSEQ multiplex PCR, and its TCRdb copy is limited to in-frame clones, with some not included. The DNA was the basis for D and trimming; V, J and clone size are from that table. The repertoire includes 100,000 to 150,000 clones, around 87% of them detected once, and almost 30% sits in the top ten.

J is TRBJ1-3 and V is TRBV7-9; TRBD1 is a possible D gene (6 bases). The TCR sequence derives from a woman in her 70s with acute or convalescent COVID-19. Sequencing was performed on peripheral blood. Here the CDR3 DNA reads TGTGCCAGCAGCTCAGGGGCCTCTGGAAACACCATATATTTT. Translation: CASSSGASGNTIYF.